The entry below gives a single T cell receptor (beta chain) sequence along with its context. Its antigen is unidentified. Checkpoint therapy with ipilimumab 1 mg/kg began 14 to 28 days after transplant. From germline, CDR1 is GTSNPN and CDR2 SVGIG (reference sequence). The CDR3 totals 15 residues. The V and J ends lost 0 bases and 1 base, in that order; junction bases with no gene match: 4. This sample was taken from a study of ipilimumab plus nivolumab after autologous stem cell transplantation. Looking at the study overall: A median of 8 nivolumab and about five ipilimumab doses were given. DLBCL patients had primary refractory or relapsed disease.

Study-level findings and limits: The authors say TCR, Treg and microbiome findings warrant further study.

Profiled with immunoSEQ multiplex PCR; TCRdb holds only in-frame clones, not every one. The sample records tens of thousands of clones, just over 85% being singletons. This chain links TRBV30 with TRBJ2-3, with TRBD2 matching 7 bases. This clonotype originated in a male donor with diffuse large B-cell lymphoma. The sample consisted of PBMCs, taken in a trial of ipilimumab plus nivolumab as post-transplant consolidation. The CDR3 region has the DNA TGTGCCTGGAGTGTACTTGGGGGGGGCACAGATACGCAGTATTTT. Translated, it gives CAWSVLGGGTDTQYF.